One TCR beta chain is described in this entry. The sample holds many counts of this clone. Its antigen is still unknown. Base qualities are not recorded, but no much larger clone differs from it by a single base. This sample was taken from a study of T cell responses to AZD1222 COVID-19 vaccine (dated by TCRdb to about 2021). About the investigation overall: AZD1222 recipients whose second dose came at about 4 weeks and those whose second dose came at about 12 weeks were combined into one group, since spike-specific TCR depth and breadth did not differ between the two schedules. Enrollment into the trials was organized by age into subgroups of 18-55, 56-69 and 70-plus years, and those subgroups contained approximately 160, 26 and 62 TCR-sequenced participants, respectively. A total of around 240 trial participants underwent TCR sequencing, of whom 200 to 220 received two doses of AZD1222 and 26 received two doses of the MenACWY control vaccine.

The study at large found these results: After two AZD1222 doses, spike-specific TCR breadth and depth were significantly higher than at day 0 and than in MenACWY recipients. No day 14 peak-response samples were available, so repertoires were characterized only after the peak T cell response. Participants were mostly white British and included more females than males, and it was suggested by the authors that clonal diversity may have been underestimated. Only a handful of AZD1222 recipients were SARS-CoV-2 seropositive at baseline, limiting conclusions about previously exposed vaccinees. CD4 TCRs associated with the vaccine covered the entire spike protein, and the dominant responses were in regions 160-218 and 743-854. Reportedly, close to half of the unique spike-specific TCRs recognized epitopes lying outside the regions that are mutated in the B.1.351 and B.1.1.7 variants. The 56-69-year group was small, and its depth increase did not reach significance, likely because of low power.

The time point label corresponds to: baseline before first vaccination. Vaccinee samples came from UK trials COV001 and COV002, including a single-blind randomized controlled phase 2/3 trial of AZD1222 (ChAdOx1 nCoV-19) in healthy adults. For TCRbeta chain sequencing, PBMC samples were collected from trial participants at day 0 and at day 28 after the second dose. From V the trimming removes 5 bases and from J it removes 5 bases, while the gene matches leave 2 bases of the junction unaccounted for. Including the terminal cysteine and phenylalanine, the CDR3 comprises 12 residues. Of the read, only the CDR3 DNA is kept; its 36 bases are in frame from base 1. CDR1 is given as SEHNR and CDR2 as FQNEAQ, both from the germline V gene (reference sequence). The CDR3 regions of human TCRbeta chains were analyzed by immunosequencing. Per the source publication's procedure: TCRs in the repertoires were compared against a reference library of SARS-CoV-2-specific TCRs that had been generated with the MIRA antigen-specificity platform. Breadth meant the fraction of unique TCRs that were SARS-CoV-2-associated, whereas depth meant the fraction of total T cells that were SARS-CoV-2-associated. Using the MIRA data, every spike-specific TCR was mapped to the spike region that the TCR reacted to and assigned to either a CD4 or a CD8 class. Log10-transformed breadth and depth values were compared by one-way ANOVA with Sidak's multiple comparisons tests. The immuneACCESS repertoire file appears here via TCRdb, limited to in-frame rearrangements. These files lack a portion of the clones; in checked studies, under half of the deficit traces to unresolved V genes, and the cause of the others is not known. V, J and clone size were drawn from that table, and D and trimming were deduced from the DNA. In all, the sample holds fewer than 100,000 clones, and over 75% of those were seen once. The ten largest clones take up 15% to 20% of the sample.

The starting material was peripheral blood, obtained on day 0 of AZD1222 vaccination. The chain uses TRBV7-9 and TRBJ2-7; a stretch of 8 junction bases matches TRBD1. This sequence was found in an adult in good health. The nucleotides are TGTGCCAGCAGCGAGACAGGGGACGAGCAGTACTTC. Its amino acids are CASSETGDEQYF. Where the CDR3 stops, the reference TRBV7-9 and TRBJ2-7 genes take over; the full variable domain is DTGVSQNPRHKITKRGQNVTFRCDPISEHNRLYWYRQTLGQGPEFLTYFQNEAQLEKSRLLSDRFSAERPKGSFSTLEIQRTEQGDSAMYLCASSETGDEQYFGPGTRLTVT.